This T cell receptor beta chain was captured in a study of CD8+ T cells in alopecia areata. Study-wide background: For treated patients, severity scores reflected the percentage of scalp area affected.

Treatment in this sample: oral pan-JAK inhibitor, 5-10 mg twice daily. The CDR3 spans 14 residues. Germline CDR1 is MNHEY and CDR2 is SMNVEV (reference sequence). cDNA serving as the sequencing template came from extracted, reverse transcribed RNA. Profiled with immunoSEQ multiplex PCR; TCRdb holds only in-frame clones, not every one. The sample records fewer than 110,000 clones, just over 85% being singletons. Sequencing was performed on CD8+ T cells sorted from blood, taken between weeks 30 and 35, from a patient treated with tofacitinib. V usage is TRBV27 and J usage is TRBJ2-5; TRBD2 agrees at 11 bases. The J call is uncertain, as TRBJ2-7 better fits the DNA end. This receptor was identified in a human donor with alopecia areata. CDR3 amino acids: CASSLGLAAYEQYF. The DNA of the CDR3 is TGTGCCAGCAGTCTGGGACTAGCGGCATACGAGCAGTACTTC.